This entry concerns a single T cell receptor beta chain. What it binds is unknown. Trimming removed 6 bases from V and 5 bases from J, with 13 bases in between. The CDR3 runs 13 residues. CDR1 and CDR2 from the germline V gene are MNHNS and SASEGT. Specified time point: pre-treatment sample, taken before nivolumab and TIL therapy. Patients were adults with stage 4 NSCLC. This sample is part of a study of TIL therapy for anti-PD-1-resistant metastatic lung cancer. Sequencing used immunoSEQ v3. Method: immunoSEQ multiplex PCR; TCRdb's copy keeps in-frame clones and lacks some. The profile shows just over 20,000 clones, about 79% of them singletons. Study results and limitations: After infusion, TIL clonotypes partly replaced peripheral T cells and declined over months.

The rearrangement joins TRBV6-1 to TRBJ2-5; possibly TRBD1 for D (6 bases). This clonotype originated in a person between 30 and 80 years old with non-small cell lung cancer. Sample: blood, taken at baseline. CDR3 DNA sequence: TGTGCCAGCAGGTACAGGGTCGGGGAGACCCAGTACTTC. Translated, it gives CASRYRVGETQYF.